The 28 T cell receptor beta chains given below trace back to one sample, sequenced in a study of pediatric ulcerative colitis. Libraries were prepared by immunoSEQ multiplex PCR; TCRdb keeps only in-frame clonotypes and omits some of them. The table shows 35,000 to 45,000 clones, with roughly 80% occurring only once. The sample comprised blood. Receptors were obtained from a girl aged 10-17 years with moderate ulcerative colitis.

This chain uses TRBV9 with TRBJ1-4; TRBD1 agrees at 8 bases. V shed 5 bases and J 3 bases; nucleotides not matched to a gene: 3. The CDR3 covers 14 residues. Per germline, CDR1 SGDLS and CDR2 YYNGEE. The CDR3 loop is CASSKTGANEKLFF. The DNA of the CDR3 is TGTGCCAGCAGTAAGACAGGGGCTAATGAAAAACTGTTTTTT.

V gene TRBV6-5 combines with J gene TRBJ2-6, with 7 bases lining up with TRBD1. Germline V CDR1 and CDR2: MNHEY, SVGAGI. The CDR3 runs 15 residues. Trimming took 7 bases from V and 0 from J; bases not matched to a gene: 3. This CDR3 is CASKGASSGANVLTF. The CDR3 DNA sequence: TGTGCCAGCAAGGGGGCCAGCTCTGGGGCCAACGTCCTGACTTTC.

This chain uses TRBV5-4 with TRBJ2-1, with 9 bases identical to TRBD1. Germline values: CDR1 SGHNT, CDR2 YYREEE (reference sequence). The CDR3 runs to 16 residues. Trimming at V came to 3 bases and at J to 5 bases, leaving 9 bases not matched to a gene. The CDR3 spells CASSYFRDRVNNEQFF. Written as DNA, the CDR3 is TGTGCCAGCAGCTATTTTAGGGACAGGGTGAACAATGAGCAGTTCTTC.

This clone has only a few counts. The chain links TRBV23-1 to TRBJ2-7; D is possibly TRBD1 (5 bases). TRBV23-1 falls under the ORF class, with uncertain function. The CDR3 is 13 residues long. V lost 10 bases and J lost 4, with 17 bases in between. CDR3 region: CATLLGRQYEQYF. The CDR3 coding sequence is TGCGCCACCTTACTGGGGCGGCAATACGAGCAGTACTTC.

CDR3 DNA sequence: TGTGCCATCAGTTTCGCAGGGGATTATTACGAGCAGTACTTC. Encoded protein: CAISFAGDYYEQYF. The chain recombines TRBV10-3 with TRBJ2-7, with a weak D call TRBD1 (6 bases). CDR1 is ENHRY and CDR2 is SYGVKD in the germline V gene. CDR3 size: 14 residues. V was trimmed by 5 bases and J by 4 bases, leaving 15 bases between them.

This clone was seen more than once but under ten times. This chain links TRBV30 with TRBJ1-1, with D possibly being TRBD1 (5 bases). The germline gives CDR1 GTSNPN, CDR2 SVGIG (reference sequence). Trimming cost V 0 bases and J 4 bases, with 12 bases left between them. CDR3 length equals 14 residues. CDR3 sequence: CAWSVFPGSTEAFF. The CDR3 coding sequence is TGTGCCTGGAGTGTATTTCCAGGGAGCACTGAAGCTTTCTTT.

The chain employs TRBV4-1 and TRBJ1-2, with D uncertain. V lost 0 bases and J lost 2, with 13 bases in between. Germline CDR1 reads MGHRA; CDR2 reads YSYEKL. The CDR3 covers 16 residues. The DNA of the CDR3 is TGCGCCAGCAGCCAAGATTGGCGCAGCCTAAACTATGGCTACACCTTC. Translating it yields CASSQDWRSLNYGYTF.

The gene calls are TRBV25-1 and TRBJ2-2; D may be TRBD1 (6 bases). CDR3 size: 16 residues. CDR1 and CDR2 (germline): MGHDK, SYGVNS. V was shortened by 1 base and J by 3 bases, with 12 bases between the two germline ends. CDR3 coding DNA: TGTGCCAGCAGTGAATGGGGGCAGGGGTACACCGGGGAGCTGTTTTTT. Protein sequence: CASSEWGQGYTGELFF.

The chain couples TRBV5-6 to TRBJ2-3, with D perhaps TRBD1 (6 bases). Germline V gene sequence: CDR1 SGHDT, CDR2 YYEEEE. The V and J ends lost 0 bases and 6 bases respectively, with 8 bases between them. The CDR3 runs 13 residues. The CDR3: CASSLERGDTQYF. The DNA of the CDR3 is TGTGCCAGCAGCTTGGAGAGGGGGGATACGCAGTATTTT.

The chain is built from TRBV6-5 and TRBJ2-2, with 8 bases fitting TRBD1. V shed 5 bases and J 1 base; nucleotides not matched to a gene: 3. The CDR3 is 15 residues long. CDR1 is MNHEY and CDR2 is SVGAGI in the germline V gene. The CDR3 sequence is CASSRDRRNTGELFF. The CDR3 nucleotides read TGTGCCAGCAGTAGGGACAGGAGGAACACCGGGGAGCTGTTTTTT.

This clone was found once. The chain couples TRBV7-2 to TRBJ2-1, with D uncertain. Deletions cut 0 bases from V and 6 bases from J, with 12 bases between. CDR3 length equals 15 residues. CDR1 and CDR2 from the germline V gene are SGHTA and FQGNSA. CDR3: CASSLAVTPANEQFF. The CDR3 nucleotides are TGTGCCAGCAGCTTAGCAGTGACTCCCGCCAATGAGCAGTTCTTC.

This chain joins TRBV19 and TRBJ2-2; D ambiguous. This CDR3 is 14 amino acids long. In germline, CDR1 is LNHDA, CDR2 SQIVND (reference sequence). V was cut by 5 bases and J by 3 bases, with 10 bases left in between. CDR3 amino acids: CASSSVGDTGELFF. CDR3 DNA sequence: TGTGCCAGTAGTTCTGTCGGAGACACCGGGGAGCTGTTTTTT.

The CDR3 spells CATSWGAGVKNIQYF. CDR3 nucleotides: TGTGCCACCAGCTGGGGAGCGGGAGTCAAAAACATTCAGTACTTC. V and J are TRBV15 and TRBJ2-4; 8 positions agree with TRBD2. This CDR3 is 15 amino acids long. Germline lookup yields CDR1 LNHNV and CDR2 YYDKDF (reference sequence). With V trimmed by 5 bases and J by 3 bases, 6 bases remained unmatched.

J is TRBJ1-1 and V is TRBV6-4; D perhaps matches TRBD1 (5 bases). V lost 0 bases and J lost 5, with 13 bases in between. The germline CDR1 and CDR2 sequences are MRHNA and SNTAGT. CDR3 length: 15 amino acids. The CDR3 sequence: CASSDSGGRRTEAFF. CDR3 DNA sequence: TGTGCCAGCAGTGACTCGGGGGGAAGGAGAACTGAAGCTTTCTTT.

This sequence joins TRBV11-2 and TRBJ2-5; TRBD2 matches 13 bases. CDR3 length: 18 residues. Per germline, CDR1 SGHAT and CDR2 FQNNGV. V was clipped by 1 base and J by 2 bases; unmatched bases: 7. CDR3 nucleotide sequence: TGTGCCAGCAGCTTAGGAACTAGCGGGAGGGCCCGACAAGAGACCCAGTACTTC. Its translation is CASSLGTSGRARQETQYF.

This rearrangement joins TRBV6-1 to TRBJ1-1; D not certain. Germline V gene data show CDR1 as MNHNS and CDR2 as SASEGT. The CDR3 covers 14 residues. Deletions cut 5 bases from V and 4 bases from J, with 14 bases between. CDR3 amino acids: CASSLLGRITEAFF. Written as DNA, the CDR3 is TGTGCCAGCAGTCTTCTGGGGAGGATCACTGAAGCTTTCTTT.

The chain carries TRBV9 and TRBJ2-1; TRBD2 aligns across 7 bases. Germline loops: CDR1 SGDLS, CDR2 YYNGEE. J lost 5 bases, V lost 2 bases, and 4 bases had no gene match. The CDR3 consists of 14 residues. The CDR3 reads CASSVLAENNEQFF. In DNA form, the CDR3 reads TGTGCCAGCAGCGTTCTAGCGGAGAACAATGAGCAGTTCTTC.

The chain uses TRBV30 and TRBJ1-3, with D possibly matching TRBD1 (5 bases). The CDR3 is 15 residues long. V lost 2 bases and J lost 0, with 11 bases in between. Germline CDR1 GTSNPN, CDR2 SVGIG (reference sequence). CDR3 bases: TGTGCCTGGAGTAACGAGGGGATCTCTGGAAACACCATATATTTT. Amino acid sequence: CAWSNEGISGNTIYF.

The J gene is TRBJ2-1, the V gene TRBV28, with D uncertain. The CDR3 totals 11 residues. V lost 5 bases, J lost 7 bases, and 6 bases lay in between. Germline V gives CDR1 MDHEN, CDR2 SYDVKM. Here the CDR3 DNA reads TGTGCCAGCAGTAAAACAAATGAGCAGTTCTTC. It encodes CASSKTNEQFF.

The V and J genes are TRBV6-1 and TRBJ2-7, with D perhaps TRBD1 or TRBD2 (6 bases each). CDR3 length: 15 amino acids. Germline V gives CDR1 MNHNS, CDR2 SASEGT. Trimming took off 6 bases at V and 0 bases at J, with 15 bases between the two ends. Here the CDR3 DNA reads TGTGCCAGCAGAAGGGGGGTGGAAAGCTCCTACGAGCAGTACTTC. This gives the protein CASRRGVESSYEQYF.

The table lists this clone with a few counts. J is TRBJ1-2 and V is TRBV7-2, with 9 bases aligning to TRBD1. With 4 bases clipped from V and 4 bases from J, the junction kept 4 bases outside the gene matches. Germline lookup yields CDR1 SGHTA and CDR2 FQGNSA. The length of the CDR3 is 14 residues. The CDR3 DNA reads TGTGCCAGCAGCTCGTACAGGGGGCCCTATGGCTACACCTTC. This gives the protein CASSSYRGPYGYTF.

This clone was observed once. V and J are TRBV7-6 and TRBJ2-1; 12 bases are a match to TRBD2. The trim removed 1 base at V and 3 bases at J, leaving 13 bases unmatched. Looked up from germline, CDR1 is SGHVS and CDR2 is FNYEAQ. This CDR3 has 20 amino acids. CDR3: CASSLGWGASGRAFYNEQFF. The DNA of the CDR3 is TGTGCCAGCAGCTTAGGCTGGGGGGCTAGCGGGAGGGCATTCTACAATGAGCAGTTCTTC.

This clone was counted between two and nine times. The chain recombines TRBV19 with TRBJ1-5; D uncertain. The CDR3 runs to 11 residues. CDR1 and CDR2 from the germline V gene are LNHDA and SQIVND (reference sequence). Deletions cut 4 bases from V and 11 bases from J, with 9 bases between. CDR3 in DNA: TGTGCCAGTAGTACGGAGATAGCCCAGCATTTT. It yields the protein CASSTEIAQHF.

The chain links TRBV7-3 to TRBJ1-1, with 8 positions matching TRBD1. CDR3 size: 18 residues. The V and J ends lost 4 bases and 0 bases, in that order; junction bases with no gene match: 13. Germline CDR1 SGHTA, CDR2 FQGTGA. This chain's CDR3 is CASSSFDRGENLNTEAFF. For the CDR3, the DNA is TGTGCCAGCAGCTCCTTCGACAGGGGCGAAAATTTGAACACTGAAGCTTTCTTT.

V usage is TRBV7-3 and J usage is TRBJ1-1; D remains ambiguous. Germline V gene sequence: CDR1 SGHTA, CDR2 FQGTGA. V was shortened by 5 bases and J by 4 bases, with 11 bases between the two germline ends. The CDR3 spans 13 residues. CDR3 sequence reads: CASSLVERTEAFF. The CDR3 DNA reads TGTGCCAGCAGCCTCGTGGAGCGCACTGAAGCTTTCTTT.

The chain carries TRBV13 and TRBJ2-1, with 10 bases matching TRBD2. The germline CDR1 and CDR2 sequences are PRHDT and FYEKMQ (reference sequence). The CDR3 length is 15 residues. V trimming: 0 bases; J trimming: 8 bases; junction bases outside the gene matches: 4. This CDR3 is CASSLGSSGSYEQFF. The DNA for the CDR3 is TGTGCCAGCAGCTTAGGTTCTAGCGGGAGTTATGAGCAGTTCTTC.

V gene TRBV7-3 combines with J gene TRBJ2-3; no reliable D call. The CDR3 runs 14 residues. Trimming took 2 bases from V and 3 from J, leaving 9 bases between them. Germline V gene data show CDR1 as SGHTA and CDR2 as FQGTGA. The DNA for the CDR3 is TGTGCCAGCAGCTTAGGATCTGCTACAGATACGCAGTATTTT. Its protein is CASSLGSATDTQYF.

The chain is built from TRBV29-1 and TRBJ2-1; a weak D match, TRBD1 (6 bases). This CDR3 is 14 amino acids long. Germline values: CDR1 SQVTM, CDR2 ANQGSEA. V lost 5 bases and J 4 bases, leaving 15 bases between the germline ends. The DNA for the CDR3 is TGCAGCGTTTCTCAGGGGACCGGGTACAATGAGCAGTTCTTC. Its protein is CSVSQGTGYNEQFF.